The following is a T cell receptor (beta chain) sequence with its context. There are 12 residues in the CDR3. Germline V gives CDR1 SGHAT, CDR2 FQNNGV. The V end was cut by 4 bases, the J end by 6 bases, with 7 bases between. In the original analysis: For nucleated cells, counts were estimated from reference gene primer amplification. Data came from immunoSEQ multiplex PCR; TCRdb stores just in-frame clones and leaves some out. That table supplies the V and J calls and clone size; D and trimming were determined from the DNA. The table records a few hundred thousand clones, more than 85% of them present only once. The data originate from a study of blood T cell repertoires in COVID-19. Study overall: Samples came from the United States, Italy and Spain, spanning acute and convalescent COVID-19. PBMCs, B-cell-depleted T cells, or T cells were the source of the cDNA or gDNA that made up the material.

The sequence was obtained from a young man with acute or convalescent COVID-19. Input material: peripheral blood. V and J are TRBV11-2 and TRBJ2-1; unclear D gene. The CDR3 loop reads CASSSPTNEQFF. The CDR3 DNA reads TGTGCCAGCAGCTCCCCTACCAATGAGCAGTTCTTC.